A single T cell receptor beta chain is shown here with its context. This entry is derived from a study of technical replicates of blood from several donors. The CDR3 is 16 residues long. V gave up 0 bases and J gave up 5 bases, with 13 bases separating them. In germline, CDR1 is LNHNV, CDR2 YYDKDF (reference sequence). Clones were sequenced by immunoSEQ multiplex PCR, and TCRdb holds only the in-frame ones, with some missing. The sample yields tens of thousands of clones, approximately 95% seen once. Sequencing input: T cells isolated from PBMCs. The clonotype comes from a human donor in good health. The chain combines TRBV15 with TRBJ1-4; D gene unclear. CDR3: CATSRDRGLPNEKLFF. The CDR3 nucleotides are TGTGCCACCAGCAGAGACCGAGGGCTACCAAATGAAAAACTGTTTTTT.